The clone carrying this TCR beta chain was observed once. This sample is drawn from a study of blood T cell repertoires in COVID-19. Background on the study: Samples representing acute and convalescent COVID-19 were sourced from the United States, Italy and Spain.

Looked up from germline, CDR1 is MNHEY and CDR2 is SVGAGI. This CDR3 contains 14 residues. J was trimmed by 7 bases and V by 6 bases; bases with no gene match: 8. In the authors' workflow: Amplification from reference gene primers served as the basis for estimated nucleated cell counts. Measured with immunoSEQ multiplex PCR; TCRdb has only the in-frame clones, and not every one. Clone size and the V and J calls come from that table; the DNA yielded D and trimming. The data contain over 100,000 clones, more than 80% of them singletons. This chain connects TRBV6-5 to TRBJ2-1, with 8 bases matching TRBD2. This TCR was recovered from a human donor in a cohort sampled during active COVID-19. Input material: peripheral blood. The CDR3 region is CASSKNSGVNEQFF. DNA of the CDR3: TGTGCCAGCAGCAAAAATAGCGGGGTGAATGAGCAGTTCTTC.